This T cell receptor (beta chain) originates from a study of cytomegalovirus exposure and HLA in healthy donors. Whole-study findings and limits: Several V segments, TRBV6-2 and TRBV6-3 among them, could not be told apart and were dropped. Researchers had no immune exposure information except CMV serostatus available.

A multiplex PCR was run with 60 Vbeta primers and 13 Jbeta primers. Original methodology: In a later analysis, 75 million to 85 million unique TCR beta chains included roughly 11 million shared by two or more donors. Using immunoSEQ multiplex PCR, the repertoire was profiled, and TCRdb retains in-frame clones only, with some absent. That table is the source of V, J and clone size, and D and trimming were worked out from the DNA. This sample carries around 120,000 clones, about 10% of them seen once, and the ten largest clones take 3%. Of note for this clone: What it binds is not known.

This CDR3 spans 18 amino acids. Deletions cut 6 bases from V and 3 bases from J, with 21 bases between. Germline V gene lookup returns CDR1 KGHSH and CDR2 LQKENI. J is TRBJ2-6 and V is TRBV18; a weak D match, TRBD1 (5 bases). The sample consisted of PBMCs. The receptor's source is a man younger than 45 in good health and CMV-seronegative. In DNA form, the CDR3 reads TGTGCCAGCTCGCACCGTGGGGCCCGTCTCTTTGGGGCCAACGTCCTGACTTTC. This sequence encodes CASSHRGARLFGANVLTF.